Following are 2 T cell receptor beta chains from one sample sequenced in a study of blood T cells in healthy people across ages. Together with a sample-barcoded 5' primer, a J-beta primer mix was included in a second PCR lasting 7 to 11 cycles. MiXCR, run by TCRdb on the 5' RACE reads, gives a single entry per CDR3 protein. The sample has roughly 700,000 distinct CDR3 sequences; around 25% are singletons. These data were also reused for a study on T cells of mothers and their children.

Sequenced input: blood. The receptors were gathered from a boy under 18 in good health.

The rearrangement joins TRBV20-1 to TRBJ2-5; possible D gene TRBD2, 5 bases. The germline gives CDR1 DFQATT, CDR2 SNEGSKA (reference sequence). The CDR3 is 14 amino acids. V was clipped by 2 bases and J by 2 bases, with 12 bases between them. CDR3 nucleotide sequence: TGCAGTGCTAGACGGCGTGGGAGTCAAGAGACCCAGTACTTC. Its translation is CSARRRGSQETQYF.

J is TRBJ2-3 and V is TRBV7-2, with TRBD2 matching 9 bases. The germline CDR1 and CDR2 sequences are SGHTA and FQGNSA. V dropped 2 bases and J dropped 4; count of bases not matched to a gene: 7. This CDR3 comprises 16 residues. DNA for the CDR3: TGTGCCAGCAGCTTACCGGGACTAGCTGGCGCAGATACGCAGTATTTT. This sequence encodes CASSLPGLAGADTQYF.